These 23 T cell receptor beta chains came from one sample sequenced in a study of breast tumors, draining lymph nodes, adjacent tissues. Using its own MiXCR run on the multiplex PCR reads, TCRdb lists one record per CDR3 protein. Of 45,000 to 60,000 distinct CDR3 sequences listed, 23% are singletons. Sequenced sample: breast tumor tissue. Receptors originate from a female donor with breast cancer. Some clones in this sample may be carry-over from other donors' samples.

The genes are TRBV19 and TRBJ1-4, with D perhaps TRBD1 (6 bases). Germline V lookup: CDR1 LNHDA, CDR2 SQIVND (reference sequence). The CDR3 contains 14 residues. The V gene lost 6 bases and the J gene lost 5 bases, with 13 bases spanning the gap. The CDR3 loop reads CASSDGQRNEKLFF. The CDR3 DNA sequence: TGTGCCAGTAGCGACGGACAGCGCAATGAAAAACTGTTTTTT.

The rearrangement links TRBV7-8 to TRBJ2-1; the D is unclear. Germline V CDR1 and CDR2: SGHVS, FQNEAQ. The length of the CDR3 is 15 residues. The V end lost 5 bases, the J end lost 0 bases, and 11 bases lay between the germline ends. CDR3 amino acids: CASSLRLASYNEQFF. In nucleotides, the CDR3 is TGTGCCAGCAGCCTACGACTGGCCTCCTACAATGAGCAGTTCTTC. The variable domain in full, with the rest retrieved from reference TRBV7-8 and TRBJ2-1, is GAGVSQSPRYKVAKRGQDVALRCDPISGHVSLFWYQQALGQGPEFLTYFQNEAQLDKSGLPSDRFFAERPEGSVSTLKIQRTQQEDSAVYLCASSLRLASYNEQFFGPGTRLTVL.

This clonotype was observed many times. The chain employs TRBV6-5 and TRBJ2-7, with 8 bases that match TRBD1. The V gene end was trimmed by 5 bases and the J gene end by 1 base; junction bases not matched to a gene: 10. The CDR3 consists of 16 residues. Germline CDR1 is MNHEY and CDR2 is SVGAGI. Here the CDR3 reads CASSLSGGALSYEQYF. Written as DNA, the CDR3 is TGTGCCAGCAGTCTATCAGGGGGCGCGCTGTCCTACGAGCAGTACTTC.

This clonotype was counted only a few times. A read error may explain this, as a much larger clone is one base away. The CDR3 coding sequence is TGTGCCTGGTCGGGACAGGGGACCTCACTTAACTATGGCTACCCCTTC. It specifies CAWSGQGTSLNYGYPF. The chain carries TRBV30 and TRBJ1-2; TRBD1 agrees at 10 bases. The CDR3 totals 16 residues. Germline V gene sequence: CDR1 GTSNPN, CDR2 SVGIG (reference sequence).

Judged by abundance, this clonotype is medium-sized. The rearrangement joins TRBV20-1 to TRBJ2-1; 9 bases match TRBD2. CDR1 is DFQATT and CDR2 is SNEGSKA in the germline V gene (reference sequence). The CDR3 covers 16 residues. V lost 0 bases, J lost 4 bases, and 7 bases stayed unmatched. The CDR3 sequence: CSARDYSGGLYNEQFF. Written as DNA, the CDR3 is TGCAGTGCTAGAGATTACAGCGGGGGGCTATACAATGAGCAGTTCTTC.

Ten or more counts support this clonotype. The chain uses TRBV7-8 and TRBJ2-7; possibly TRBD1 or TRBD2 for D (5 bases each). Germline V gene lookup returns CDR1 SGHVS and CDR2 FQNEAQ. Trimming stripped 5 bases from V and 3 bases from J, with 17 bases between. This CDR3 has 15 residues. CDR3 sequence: CASSRDLPWVYEQYF. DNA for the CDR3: TGTGCCAGCAGCCGGGACCTGCCCTGGGTCTACGAGCAGTACTTC.

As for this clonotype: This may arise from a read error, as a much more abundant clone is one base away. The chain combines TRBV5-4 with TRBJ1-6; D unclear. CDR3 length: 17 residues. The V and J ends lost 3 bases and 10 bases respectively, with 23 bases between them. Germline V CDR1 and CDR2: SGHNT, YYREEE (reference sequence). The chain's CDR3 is CASSSDNLVPGGSPLHF. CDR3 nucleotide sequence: TGTGCCAGCAGCTCGGATAATTTGGTTCCGGGAGGGTCACCCCTCCACTTT.

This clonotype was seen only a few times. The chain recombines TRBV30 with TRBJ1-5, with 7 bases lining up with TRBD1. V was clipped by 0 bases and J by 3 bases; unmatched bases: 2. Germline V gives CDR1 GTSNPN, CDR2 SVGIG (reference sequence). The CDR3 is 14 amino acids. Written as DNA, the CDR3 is TGTGCCTGGAGTGTTGGGACAGTCAATCAGCCCCAGCATTTT. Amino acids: CAWSVGTVNQPQHF. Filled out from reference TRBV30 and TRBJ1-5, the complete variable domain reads SQTIHQWPATLVQPVGSPLSLECTVEGTSNPNLYWYRQAAGRGLQLLFYSVGIGQISSEVPQNLSASRPQDRQFILSSKKLLLSDSGFYLCAWSVGTVNQPQHFGDGTRLSIL.

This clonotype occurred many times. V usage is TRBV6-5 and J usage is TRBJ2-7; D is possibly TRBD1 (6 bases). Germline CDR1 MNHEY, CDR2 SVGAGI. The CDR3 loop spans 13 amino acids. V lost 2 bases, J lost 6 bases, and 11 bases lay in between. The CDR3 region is CASSYEGRGEQYF. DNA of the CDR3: TGTGCCAGCAGTTACGAGGGCAGGGGCGAGCAGTACTTC.

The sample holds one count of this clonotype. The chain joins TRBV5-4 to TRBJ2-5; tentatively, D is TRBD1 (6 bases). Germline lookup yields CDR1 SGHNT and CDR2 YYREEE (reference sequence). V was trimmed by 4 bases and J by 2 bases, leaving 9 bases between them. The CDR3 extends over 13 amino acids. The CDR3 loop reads CASSGDTQETQYF. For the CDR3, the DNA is TGTGCCAGCAGCGGGGACACACAAGAGACCCAGTACTTC.

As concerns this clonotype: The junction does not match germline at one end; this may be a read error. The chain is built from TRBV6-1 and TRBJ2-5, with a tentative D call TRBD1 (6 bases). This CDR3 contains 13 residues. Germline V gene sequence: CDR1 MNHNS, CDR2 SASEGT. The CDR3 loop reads CVSSGQSSETQYF. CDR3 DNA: TGTGTCAGCAGCGGACAGTCGTCAGAGACCCAGTACTTC.

The CDR3 coding sequence is TGCGCCAGCAGCTTGGCGGGAGAGCAGTACTTC. As protein: CASSLAGEQYF. The chain uses TRBV5-1 and TRBJ2-7; TRBD2 is a possible D gene (5 bases). The CDR3 length is 11 residues. V gave up 0 bases and J gave up 7 bases, with 5 bases separating them. Germline-derived CDR1 and CDR2 are SGHRS and YFSETQ.

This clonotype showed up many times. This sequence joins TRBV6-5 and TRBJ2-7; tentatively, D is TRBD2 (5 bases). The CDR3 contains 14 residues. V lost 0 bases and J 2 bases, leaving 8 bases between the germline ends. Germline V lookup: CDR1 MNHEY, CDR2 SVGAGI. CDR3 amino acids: CASSYSEGPYEQYF. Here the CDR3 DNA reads TGTGCCAGCAGTTACTCAGAGGGTCCCTACGAGCAGTACTTC.

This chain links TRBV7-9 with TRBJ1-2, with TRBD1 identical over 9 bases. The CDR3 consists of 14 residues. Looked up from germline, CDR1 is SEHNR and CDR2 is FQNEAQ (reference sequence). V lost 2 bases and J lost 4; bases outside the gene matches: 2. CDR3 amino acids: CASSLLTGGYGYTF. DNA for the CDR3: TGTGCCAGCAGCTTATTGACAGGGGGCTATGGCTACACCTTC.

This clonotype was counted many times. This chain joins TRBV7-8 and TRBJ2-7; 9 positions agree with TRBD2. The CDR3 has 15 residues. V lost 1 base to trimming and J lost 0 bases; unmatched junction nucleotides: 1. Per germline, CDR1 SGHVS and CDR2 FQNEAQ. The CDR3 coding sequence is TGTGCCAGCAGCTTAGGGACTAGCGACTCCTACGAGCAGTACTTC. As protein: CASSLGTSDSYEQYF.

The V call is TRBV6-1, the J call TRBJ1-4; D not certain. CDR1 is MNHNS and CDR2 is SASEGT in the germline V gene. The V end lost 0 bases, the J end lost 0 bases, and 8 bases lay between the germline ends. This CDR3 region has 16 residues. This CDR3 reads CASSEAGSATNEKLFF. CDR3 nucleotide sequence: TGTGCCAGCAGTGAAGCGGGAAGCGCAACTAATGAAAAACTGTTTTTT.

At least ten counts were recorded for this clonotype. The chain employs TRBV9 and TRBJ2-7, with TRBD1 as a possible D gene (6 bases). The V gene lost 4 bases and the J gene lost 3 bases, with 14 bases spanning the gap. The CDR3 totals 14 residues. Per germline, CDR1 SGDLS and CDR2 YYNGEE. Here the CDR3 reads CASSPEGEFYEQYF. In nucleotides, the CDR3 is TGTGCCAGCAGCCCCGAGGGGGAATTCTACGAGCAGTACTTC.

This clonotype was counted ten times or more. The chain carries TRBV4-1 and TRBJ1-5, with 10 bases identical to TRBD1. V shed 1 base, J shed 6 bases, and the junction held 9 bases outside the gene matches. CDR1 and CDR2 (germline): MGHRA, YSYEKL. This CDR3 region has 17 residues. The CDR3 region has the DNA TGCGCCAGCAGCCAAGGAACGGGACAGGGGTGGACTCAGCCCCAGCATTTT. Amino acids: CASSQGTGQGWTQPQHF.

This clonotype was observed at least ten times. The CDR3 reads CASSLAGYGQGLHEQFF. The CDR3 bases are TGCGCCAGCAGCTTGGCCGGGTACGGACAGGGATTGCATGAGCAGTTCTTC. The chain couples TRBV5-1 to TRBJ2-1; 8 bases map to TRBD1. V dropped 0 bases and J dropped 8; count of bases not matched to a gene: 13. The CDR3 has 17 amino acids. CDR1 is SGHRS, CDR2 YFSETQ, per germline. The full variable domain, completed using reference TRBV5-1 and TRBJ2-1, is KAGVTQTPRYLIKTRGQQVTLSCSPISGHRSVSWYQQTPGQGLQFLFEYFSETQRNKGNFPGRFSGRQFSNSRSEMNVSTLELGDSALYLCASSLAGYGQGLHEQFFGPGTRLTVL.

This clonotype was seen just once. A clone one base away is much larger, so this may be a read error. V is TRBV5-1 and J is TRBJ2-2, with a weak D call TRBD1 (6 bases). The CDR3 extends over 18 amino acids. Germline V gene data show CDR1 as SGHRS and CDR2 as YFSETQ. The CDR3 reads CASSSGQSGLTNTGELLF. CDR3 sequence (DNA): TGCGCCAGCAGCTCCGGACAGTCTGGATTGACGAACACCGGGGAGCTGCTTTTT.

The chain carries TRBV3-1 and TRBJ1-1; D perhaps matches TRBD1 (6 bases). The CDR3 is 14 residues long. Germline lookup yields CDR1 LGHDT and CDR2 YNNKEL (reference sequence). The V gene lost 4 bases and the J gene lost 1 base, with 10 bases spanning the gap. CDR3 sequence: CASSPGDSNTEAFF. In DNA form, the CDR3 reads TGTGCCAGCAGCCCAGGGGATTCGAACACTGAAGCTTTCTTT.

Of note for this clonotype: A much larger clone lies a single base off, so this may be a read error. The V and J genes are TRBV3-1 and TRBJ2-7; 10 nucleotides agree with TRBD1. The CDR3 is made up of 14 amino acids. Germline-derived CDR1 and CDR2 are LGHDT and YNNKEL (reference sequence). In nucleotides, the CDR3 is TGTGTCAGCAGCCCCCGGGACAGGGGACACGAGCAGTACTTC. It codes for CVSSPRDRGHEQYF.

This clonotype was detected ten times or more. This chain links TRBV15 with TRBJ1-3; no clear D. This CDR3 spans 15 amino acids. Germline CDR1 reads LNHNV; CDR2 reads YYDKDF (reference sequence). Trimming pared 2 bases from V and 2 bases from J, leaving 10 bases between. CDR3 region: CATSRSSGAGNTIYF. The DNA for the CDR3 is TGTGCCACCAGCAGATCCTCAGGAGCTGGAAACACCATATATTTT.